This note documents a single T cell receptor beta chain sequence. Its cognate antigen is unknown. These data originate in a study of neoadjuvant anti-PD-1 for oral cavity cancer. Overall study context: Patients mostly received three to four biweekly nivolumab doses at 3 mg/kg before surgery.

Specified time point: after neoadjuvant nivolumab, at surgical resection. The V end was cut by 3 bases, the J end by 1 base, with 9 bases between. Germline V gene data show CDR1 as MNHNS and CDR2 as SASEGT. This CDR3 comprises 14 residues. The repertoire was sequenced with immunoSEQ multiplex PCR; TCRdb's copy has only in-frame clones and lacks some. This table holds approximately 42,000 clones, approximately 80% found once. Study-level results: Non-responders to neoadjuvant nivolumab had significantly more clonal PBMC T cells than responders. Treg/Th17 ratio rose with pretreatment blood and fell with post-treatment tumor TCRbeta clonality. Each response group had just a few patients in TCR analyses.

This chain links TRBV6-1 with TRBJ1-1; a weak D match, TRBD1 (6 bases). The sequence was collected from a person aged 35 to 85 with oral cavity squamous cell carcinoma. The sequencing here drew on PBMCs, taken after nivolumab (anti-PD-1) treatment. The CDR3 protein is CASSDRGRNTEAFF. CDR3 bases: TGTGCCAGCAGTGACAGGGGACGGAACACTGAAGCTTTCTTT.